This TCR beta chain emerged from a study of identical twins. TCRdb re-called the 5' RACE reads with MiXCR, one entry per CDR3 protein. The profile shows around 1.7 million distinct CDR3 sequences, roughly 35% of them singletons. Germline lookup yields CDR1 SGHTA and CDR2 FQGNSA. CDR3 length equals 15 residues. V lost 1 base, J lost 3 bases, and 11 bases lay in between. This clonotype was picked up many times. Everyone who donated was a healthy Caucasian. Source material: cord blood. The chain uses TRBV7-2 and TRBJ2-3; D not resolved. The sequence was collected from a newborn girl in good health. As DNA, the CDR3 is TGTGCCAGCAGCTTAGTTGCACTTACTACAGATACGCAGTATTTT. It is translated as CASSLVALTTDTQYF.